The 13 T cell receptor beta chains reported below all come from one sample, sequenced in a study of beta chain features in type 1 diabetes. Every bit of the isolated RNA underwent reverse transcription, so sequencing read expressed TCRB transcripts. Produced via immunoSEQ multiplex PCR; TCRdb's table is partial and in-frame only. The table has approximately 150,000 clones, approximately 9.1% seen once. The sequencing input was central memory CD4+ T cells from blood. The receptors shown here come from a young woman in good health.

The sample holds a few counts of this clone. The identical CDR3 is also encoded by other nucleotide sequences in the sample. The CDR3 spells CAWSVLTGGTEAFF. The CDR3 DNA reads TGTGCCTGGAGTGTCCTTACGGGGGGCACTGAAGCTTTCTTT. The V call is TRBV30, the J call TRBJ1-1, with a tentative D call TRBD1 (5 bases). Deletions cut 0 bases from V and 4 bases from J, with 12 bases between. The CDR3 totals 14 residues. Germline CDR1 GTSNPN, CDR2 SVGIG (reference sequence).

This clone appeared a few times. One end of the junction fails to match germline, which may point to a read error. This CDR3 reads CASSLGDTEAFF. The DNA for the CDR3 is TGTGCCAGCAGCTTAGGAGACACCGAAGCTTTCTTT. The rearrangement uses TRBV11-3 and TRBJ1-1; no clear D gene. The germline V gene encodes CDR1 SGHNT and CDR2 YENEEA. The CDR3 loop spans 12 amino acids.

This clone has a handful of counts. The J gene is TRBJ2-7, the V gene TRBV14; 8 bases are a match to TRBD2. Germline V CDR1 and CDR2: SGHDN, FVKESK. The CDR3 length is 17 residues. With 4 bases clipped from V and 1 base from J, the junction kept 12 bases outside the gene matches. The CDR3 DNA reads as TGTGCCAGCAGCCCCTCATCCTCGGGGGGGTTATCCTACGAGCAGTACTTC. Protein sequence: CASSPSSSGGLSYEQYF.

The chain is built from TRBV5-4 and TRBJ2-7; tentative D call: TRBD2 (5 bases). Trimming took 4 bases from V and 4 from J, leaving 21 bases between them. The CDR3 length is 16 residues. The germline CDR1 and CDR2 sequences are SGHNT and YYREEE (reference sequence). DNA for the CDR3: TGTGCCAGCAGCACCTCGAGGGCCTCTAGGGAATACGAGCAGTACTTC. Translation: CASSTSRASREYEQYF.

In its sample, this clone was seen a few times. The chain carries TRBV7-8 and TRBJ2-5; D is undetermined. The CDR3 runs to 11 residues. The ends were cut back, 3 bases at V and 5 bases at J, with 4 bases in the middle. CDR1 is SGHVS, CDR2 FQNEAQ, per germline. CDR3 DNA: TGTGCCAGCAGCTTGTCGGAGACCCAGTACTTC. Its translation: CASSLSETQYF.

This rearrangement joins TRBV25-1 to TRBJ1-2; D gene ambiguous. Germline values: CDR1 MGHDK, CDR2 SYGVNS. This CDR3 contains 14 residues. With 1 base removed from V and 10 bases from J, the gap between germline ends came to 16 bases. The CDR3 coding sequence is TGTGCCAGCAGTGAATCGGGTAGATCCCCCGACTACACCTTC. It translates to CASSESGRSPDYTF.

The CDR3: CASSLEAARGNEQYF. The CDR3 coding sequence is TGTGCCAGCAGCTTAGAGGCGGCCAGGGGGAACGAGCAGTACTTC. The rearrangement uses TRBV7-8 and TRBJ2-7; 7 bases agree with TRBD1. The germline gives CDR1 SGHVS, CDR2 FQNEAQ. The CDR3 length is 15 residues. V lost 1 base, J lost 5 bases, and 8 bases stayed unmatched.

This clone was seen a handful of times. The chain is built from TRBV5-6 and TRBJ2-3; D is undetermined. Germline V gene sequence: CDR1 SGHDT, CDR2 YYEEEE. The CDR3 contains 16 residues. Between the trimmed V and J ends, which lost 0 bases and 2 bases, there was a span of 13 bases. Written as DNA, the CDR3 is TGTGCCAGCAGCTTGGTACAACAGCTTAACACAGATACGCAGTATTTT. Translated, it gives CASSLVQQLNTDTQYF.

This chain joins TRBV18 and TRBJ2-2; weak D call: TRBD2 (5 bases). CDR3 length: 15 residues. Germline CDR1 is KGHSH and CDR2 is LQKENI. Trimming took off 5 bases at V and 1 base at J, with 11 bases between the two ends. The CDR3 here is CASSSGIMNTGELFF. CDR3 sequence (DNA): TGTGCCAGCTCATCCGGGATCATGAACACCGGGGAGCTGTTTTTT. The variable domain in full, with the rest retrieved from reference TRBV18 and TRBJ2-2, is NAGVMQNPRHLVRRRGQEARLRCSPMKGHSHVYWYRQLPEEGLKFMVYLQKENIIDESGMPKERFSAEFPKEGPSILRIQQVVRGDSAAYFCASSSGIMNTGELFFGEGSRLTVL.

This clone was detected a few times. The chain employs TRBV5-1 and TRBJ2-2, with a weak D call TRBD1 (5 bases). V lost 3 bases, J lost 1 base, and 7 bases lay in between. CDR1 and CDR2 from the germline V gene are SGHRS and YFSETQ. CDR3 length: 14 residues. The CDR3 nucleotides are TGCGCCAGCAGCTACGGACAGAACACCGGGGAGCTGTTTTTT. Its protein is CASSYGQNTGELFF.

As DNA, the CDR3 is TGTGCCACCAGCATCCACGGGGACACTGAAGCTTTCTTT. As protein: CATSIHGDTEAFF. J is TRBJ1-1 and V is TRBV15; D is ambiguous. Germline V gene lookup returns CDR1 LNHNV and CDR2 YYDKDF (reference sequence). Trimming took 4 bases from V and 3 from J, leaving 9 bases between them. This CDR3 region has 13 residues.

This clone showed up just a few times. The genes are TRBV7-2 and TRBJ2-1; no clear D gene. The V gene lost 2 bases and the J gene lost 9 bases, with 11 bases spanning the gap. The V gene's germline CDR1 is SGHTA and CDR2 FQGNSA. The CDR3 length is 13 residues. CDR3 region: CASSLPGFGEQFF. In DNA form, the CDR3 reads TGTGCCAGCAGCTTACCAGGATTTGGTGAGCAGTTCTTC.

This chain joins TRBV6-5 and TRBJ2-7; 9 bases line up with TRBD1. V was clipped by 7 bases and J by 7 bases; unmatched bases: 14. The CDR3 runs 15 residues. Looked up from germline, CDR1 is MNHEY and CDR2 is SVGAGI. In DNA form, the CDR3 reads TGTGCCAGCAAATCTTACGGACAGGGGTCGGAGGAGCAGTACTTC. Translated, it gives CASKSYGQGSEEQYF.